Sequencing of this TCR beta chain was carried out in a study of cytomegalovirus exposure and HLA in healthy donors. PCR primers comprised 60 Vbeta and 13 Jbeta primers. Sequencing used immunoSEQ multiplex PCR; TCRdb keeps in-frame clones, though not all of them. The sample lists some 130,000 clones; roughly 89% were seen once. Points on this clone: Its antigen is not identified.

Overall study results and limits: Analysis performed later found 15,000 or so TCR beta sequences associated with HLA alleles at 0.05 false discovery rate. Confirmation in vitro established that three CMV-associated chains were specific for CMV antigens. V segments that were indistinguishable, TRBV6-2 and TRBV6-3 among them, were omitted from analysis.

V dropped 2 bases and J dropped 3 bases, with 14 bases sitting between them. The CDR3 consists of 15 residues. Germline V gives CDR1 GTSNPN, CDR2 SVGIG (reference sequence). The chain carries TRBV30 and TRBJ2-1; TRBD2 is a possible D gene (7 bases). Sequences were obtained from PBMCs. The sequence was collected from a young woman in good health and CMV-seronegative. The CDR3 DNA reads TGTGCCTGGAGTTATCTGGGGGGGCTCTACAATGAGCAGTTCTTC. It yields the protein CAWSYLGGLYNEQFF.